The T cell receptor beta chain under discussion was sequenced for a study of identical twins. This clonotype occurred a few times. The CDR3 is 15 residues long. Trimming took off 5 bases at V and 1 base at J, with 15 bases between the two ends. CDR1 DFQATT and CDR2 SNEGSKA come from the germline V gene (reference sequence). Template switching created a universal primer site, and the cDNA included unique molecular identifiers. TCRdb processed the 5' RACE reads anew with MiXCR; each CDR3 protein has one entry. The top ten hold roughly 1.5% of the sample, which has approximately 680,000 distinct CDR3 sequences, around 7.5% seen once. This sample also belongs to another study, concerning yellow fever vaccine responses in identical twins. Per that paper: Twins' vaccine T cell response reportedly seemed partly convergent, partly personalized.

The material sequenced was PBMCs. This chain uses TRBV20-1 with TRBJ2-1; D might be TRBD2 (5 bases). The clonotype comes from a woman in her late teens or twenties in good health. The CDR3, as DNA: TGCAGTGCTCCTTGGACGGGGATGTCCTACAATGAGCAGTTCTTC. It yields the protein CSAPWTGMSYNEQFF.